In its sample, the clone carrying this T cell receptor beta chain was seen a few times. Its antigen is unidentified. MiXCR was run by TCRdb on the multiplex PCR reads, yielding one entry per CDR3 protein. This sample has around 130,000 distinct CDR3 sequences; around 20% occur once, and the top ten carry 2% to 2.5%. This specimen comes from a study of breast tumors, draining lymph nodes, adjacent tissues. Study results and limitations: Data only fit, rather than demonstrated, lymph node origin of most tumor T cells. Tumors had less TCR diversity than lymph nodes, more than nontumor tissue. Luminal-like breast cancer showed significantly higher tumor–nontumor repertoire similarity than basal-like.

Samples came from axillary lymph nodes draining the breast cancer. Germline V gene lookup returns CDR1 MNHEY and CDR2 SVGAGI. The trim removed 5 bases at V and 7 bases at J, leaving 8 bases unmatched. The CDR3 runs 15 residues. The chain is built from TRBV6-5 and TRBJ2-1, with 10 nucleotides matching TRBD1. The sequence was collected from a female donor with breast cancer. Some clones in this sample may be carry-over from other donors' samples. Sequenced sample: axillary lymph node tissue. This chain's CDR3 is CASSHGQGVRNEQFF. CDR3 DNA: TGTGCCAGCAGTCACGGACAGGGGGTAAGAAATGAGCAGTTCTTC.